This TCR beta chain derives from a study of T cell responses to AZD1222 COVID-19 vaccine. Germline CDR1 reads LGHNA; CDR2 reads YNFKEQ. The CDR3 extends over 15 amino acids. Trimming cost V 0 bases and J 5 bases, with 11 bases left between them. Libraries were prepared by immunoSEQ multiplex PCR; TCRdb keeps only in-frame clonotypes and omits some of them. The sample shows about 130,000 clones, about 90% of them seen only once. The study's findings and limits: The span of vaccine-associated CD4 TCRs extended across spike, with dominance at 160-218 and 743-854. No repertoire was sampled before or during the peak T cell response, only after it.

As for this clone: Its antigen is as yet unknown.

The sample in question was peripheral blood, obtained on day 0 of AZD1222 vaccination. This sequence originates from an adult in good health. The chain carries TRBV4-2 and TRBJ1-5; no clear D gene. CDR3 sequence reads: CASSQDGSADQPQHF. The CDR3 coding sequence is TGTGCCAGCAGCCAAGATGGCTCAGCGGATCAGCCCCAGCATTTT.